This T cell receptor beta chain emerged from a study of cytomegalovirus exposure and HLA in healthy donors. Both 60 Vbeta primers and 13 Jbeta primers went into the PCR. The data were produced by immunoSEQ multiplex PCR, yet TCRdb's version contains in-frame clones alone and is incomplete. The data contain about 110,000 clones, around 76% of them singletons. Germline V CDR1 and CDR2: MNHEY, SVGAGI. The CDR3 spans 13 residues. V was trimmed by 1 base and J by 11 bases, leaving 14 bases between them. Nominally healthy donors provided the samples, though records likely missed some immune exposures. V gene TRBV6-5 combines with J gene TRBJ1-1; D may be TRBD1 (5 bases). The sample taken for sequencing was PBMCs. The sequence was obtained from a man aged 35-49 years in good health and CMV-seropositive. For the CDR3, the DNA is TGTGCCAGCAGTTACTTCGGGGGAACAGGTGCTTTCTTT. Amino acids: CASSYFGGTGAFF.